This T cell receptor beta chain was profiled in a study of cytomegalovirus exposure and HLA in healthy donors. Turning to this clone: No antigen is known for it.

Whole-study findings and limits: CMV serostatus was the only recorded immune exposure for donors. Confirmation in vitro established that three CMV-associated chains were specific for CMV antigens. Cytomegalovirus-associated TCR beta chains were listed, numbering 150 to 200.

Germline CDR1 reads SGHKS; CDR2 reads YYEKEE (reference sequence). The V gene lost 2 bases and the J gene lost 3 bases, with 8 bases spanning the gap. The CDR3 is 13 residues long. Primers for the PCR totalled 60 Vbeta and 13 Jbeta. The protocol was immunoSEQ multiplex PCR, while the TCRdb copy is restricted to in-frame clones and leaves out a portion. There are over 55,000 clones in the sample, with around a sixth held by the top ten. The source is a boy aged 10-17 years in good health and CMV-seronegative. J is TRBJ1-1 and V is TRBV5-5; D perhaps matches TRBD1 (5 bases). The sample was PBMCs. The CDR3 loop reads CASSFSGYTEAFF. The CDR3 DNA is TGTGCCAGCAGCTTTTCAGGGTACACTGAAGCTTTCTTT.